This note documents a single T cell receptor beta chain sequence. The clone's antigen remains unknown. It has no much larger one-base neighbor in the sample; base qualities were not kept. This record comes from a study of post-analysis software for immune sequencing data (dated by TCRdb to the mid-2010s). Some background on the complete study: Relapsing-remitting, secondary progressive and progressive-relapsing multiple sclerosis were recorded as disease courses, and subtype annotation was lacking for some patients. Patient repertoires were compared against around 10 previously published healthy control repertoires from donors aged about 6 to 26 years. A subset of samples was prepared in parallel using single-end sample barcoding, then pooled and co-amplified after Illumina adapter ligation.

Summary of the overall study and its limitations: The control group was slightly older than the multiple sclerosis patient group. Patients showed significantly higher frequencies than controls for several TRBV segments, among them TRBV5-6, TRBV5-1 and TRBV20-1. Multiple sclerosis patients had significantly lower normalized Chao1 diversity than controls, a result that suggests substantial peripheral T-cell clonal expansion. Strong co-clustering of samples prepared in the same batch was shown by direct clustering with F measure, prompting a batch-effect correction.

Library method: PCR. The instrument was an Illumina HiSeq 2500. To reduce PCR and sequencing biases, unique molecular identifiers were built into the TCR beta cDNA libraries. Roughly 0.5 million cDNA molecules were obtained per 1 to 10 million input T cells, so each molecule approximated one T cell. The patient libraries were prepared and sequenced using the same protocol as the earlier healthy control dataset. Samples belonging to the same batch were prepared together, multiplexed and sequenced on a shared HiSeq lane. On the authors' methods: MIGEC handled the raw barcoded reads, throwing out single-read molecular identifier groups before consensus assembly and CDR3 extraction. Clonotype tables were post-analysed with VDJtools, normalizing diversity by down-sampling all datasets to the smallest sample size. Repertoire overlap clustering matched CDR3 amino acid but not nucleotide sequences to correct batch-related cross-sample contamination. TCRdb reworked the public reads: Q25 trimming with fastp, MiXCR clone assembly, productive beta chains retained. Each entry merges the rows of one CDR3 protein and shows their most common DNA and genes. TCRdb's processing, not the authors', yielded these V and J calls. This sample has 650,000 to 850,000 distinct CDR3 sequences in its table, and more than 45% of those were observed once. Just under 5% of the sample lies in the top ten.

V is shortened by 8 bases, J by 2 bases, and the region joining them spans 14 bases. The germline V gene provides CDR1 ENHRY and CDR2 SYGVKD. Inclusive of the bounding cysteine and phenylalanine, the CDR3 is 14 residues long. The retained sequence is limited to the CDR3, 42 bases, with the frame set at the first base. TCR beta repertoires were profiled from peripheral blood of some 13 young patients with multiple sclerosis to demonstrate the VDJtools post-analysis software. The multiple sclerosis patients were children and adolescents between roughly 6 and 15 years of age. The chain links TRBV10-3 with TRBJ2-3; there is no confident call for the D gene. Sequenced sample: blood. The source of this sequence is a girl aged 5-17 years with multiple sclerosis. In nucleotides, the sequence is TGTGCCATCTCCGGCCCCATCCCCACAGATACGCAGTATTTT. This gives the protein CAISGPIPTDTQYF.